These 32 T cell receptor beta chains originate from one sample sequenced in a study of blood T cell repertoires in COVID-19. Sequenced by immunoSEQ multiplex PCR; TCRdb stores in-frame clones only, minus some. The sample has about 99,000 clones, roughly 85% seen once. Sequencing used peripheral blood. The receptors were sampled from a man between 45 and 60 years old in a cohort sampled during active COVID-19.

The chain recombines TRBV2 with TRBJ2-1, with 9 bases identical to TRBD2. V shed 6 bases and J 5 bases; nucleotides not matched to a gene: 8. This CDR3 spans 15 amino acids. In germline, CDR1 is SNHLY, CDR2 FYNNEI. The CDR3 loop is CASSKGLALDNEQFF. Here the CDR3 DNA reads TGTGCCAGCAGCAAGGGACTAGCCCTAGACAATGAGCAGTTCTTC. Full variable domain (outside the CDR3, taken from reference TRBV2 and TRBJ2-1): EPEVTQTPSHQVTQMGQEVILRCVPISNHLYFYWYRQILGQKVEFLVSFYNNEISEKSEIFDDQFSVERPDGSNFTLKIRSTKLEDSAMYFCASSKGLALDNEQFFGPGTRLTVL.

This clone is a singleton in its sample. This chain uses TRBV5-6 with TRBJ2-1; tentatively, D is TRBD2 (6 bases). Germline V CDR1 and CDR2: SGHDT, YYEEEE. CDR3 length equals 15 residues. Trimming pared 7 bases from V and 0 bases from J, leaving 14 bases between. CDR3 DNA sequence: TGTGCCAGCGATAGCGGAGTTAGCTCCTACAATGAGCAGTTCTTC. Translation: CASDSGVSSYNEQFF.

The CDR3 nucleotides are TGCGCCAGCAGCTTGGCCCCCCCTACAGATGAGCAGTTCTTC. It yields the protein CASSLAPPTDEQFF. The chain uses TRBV5-1 and TRBJ2-1, with no clear D. V was clipped by 0 bases and J by 8 bases, with 12 bases between them. Germline CDR1 reads SGHRS; CDR2 reads YFSETQ. The CDR3 consists of 14 residues.

This clone was detected only once. The rearrangement links TRBV20-1 to TRBJ1-1, with a tentative D call TRBD1 (5 bases). The CDR3 extends over 16 amino acids. The V end lost 3 bases, the J end lost 0 bases, and 17 bases lay between the germline ends. Per the germline V gene, CDR1 is DFQATT and CDR2 is SNEGSKA (reference sequence). The DNA of the CDR3 is TGCAGTGCTAGTTCCGGGACGGGAGCCCTGAACACTGAAGCTTTCTTT. Protein: CSASSGTGALNTEAFF.

The chain joins TRBV5-1 to TRBJ2-3; D is perhaps TRBD1 (6 bases). Trimming removed 3 bases from V and 2 bases from J, with 19 bases in between. This CDR3 spans 17 amino acids. Germline V gives CDR1 SGHRS, CDR2 YFSETQ. Here the CDR3 reads CASSYETGGINTDTQYF. The CDR3 nucleotides are TGCGCCAGCAGCTACGAGACAGGAGGTATTAACACAGATACGCAGTATTTT.

The chain recombines TRBV24-1 with TRBJ2-5, with 10 positions matching TRBD1. CDR3 size: 16 residues. Germline-derived CDR1 and CDR2 are KGHDR and SFDVKD. J was trimmed by 1 base and V by 5 bases; bases with no gene match: 6. DNA of the CDR3: TGTGCCACCAGTGGTCCGGACAGGGGGTTCCAAGAGACCCAGTACTTC. It codes for CATSGPDRGFQETQYF.

This rearrangement joins TRBV11-2 to TRBJ2-3; 10 bases agree with TRBD2. From germline, CDR1 is SGHAT and CDR2 FQNNGV. V was clipped by 5 bases and J by 8 bases; unmatched bases: 19. The CDR3 runs to 18 residues. CDR3 loop: CASSPQGLAGAPAVTQYF. CDR3 bases: TGTGCCAGCAGCCCCCAGGGGCTAGCGGGGGCCCCGGCAGTTACGCAGTATTTT.

The chain uses TRBV11-2 and TRBJ2-1; 11 bases match TRBD1. The germline V gene encodes CDR1 SGHAT and CDR2 FQNNGV. The J segment lost 7 bases and the V segment lost 5 bases, leaving 7 bases of the junction unmatched. This CDR3 contains 15 residues. The CDR3 coding sequence is TGTGCCAGCAGCCAGAGGACAGGGGGCGGGAATGAGCAGTTCTTC. Residues: CASSQRTGGGNEQFF.

The genes are TRBV6-5 and TRBJ2-7; the D gene is possibly TRBD2 (6 bases). Germline CDR1 is MNHEY and CDR2 is SVGAGI. The V end lost 4 bases, the J end lost 1 base, and 11 bases lay between the germline ends. There are 14 residues in the CDR3. This chain's CDR3 is CASSSGVRSYEQYF. CDR3 DNA: TGTGCCAGCAGTTCGGGGGTTAGGTCCTACGAGCAGTACTTC.

The table lists this clone with a count of one. This chain uses TRBV20-1 with TRBJ2-3, with D unresolved. Germline CDR1 DFQATT, CDR2 SNEGSKA (reference sequence). The CDR3 runs to 11 residues. The ends were cut back, 6 bases at V and 6 bases at J, with 10 bases in the middle. The CDR3 nucleotides are TGCAGTGCAACTACTGGGGATACGCAGTATTTT. It is translated as CSATTGDTQYF.

This sequence joins TRBV5-4 and TRBJ1-2; D may be TRBD1 (6 bases). The CDR3 runs 15 residues. Deletions cut 0 bases from V and 3 bases from J, with 12 bases between. Per the germline V gene, CDR1 is SGHNT and CDR2 is YYREEE (reference sequence). The CDR3 bases are TGTGCCAGCAGCTTGGCTGCAGGGGATGACTATGGCTACACCTTC. Translating gives CASSLAAGDDYGYTF.

This clone was observed once. The V gene is TRBV29-1, the J gene TRBJ1-1; 12 nucleotides agree with TRBD1. The CDR3 runs to 18 residues. CDR1 is SQVTM, CDR2 ANQGSEA, per germline. With V trimmed by 5 bases and J by 4 bases, 17 bases remained unmatched. The CDR3 coding sequence is TGCAGCGTTCAAGGGCCTACCGGGACAGGGGGCTTGGGCACTGAAGCTTTCTTT. Translating it yields CSVQGPTGTGGLGTEAFF.

The chain links TRBV28 to TRBJ2-4; tentatively, D is TRBD2 (6 bases). V was trimmed by 7 bases and J by 1 base, leaving 14 bases between them. Germline V CDR1 and CDR2: MDHEN, SYDVKM. The CDR3 runs 15 residues. The CDR3 DNA is TGTGCCAGCATGGGGGGTGGGACGGCCAAAAACATTCAGTACTTC. Protein: CASMGGGTAKNIQYF.

The sample holds a few counts of this clone. The chain is built from TRBV10-1 and TRBJ1-3; TRBD1 is a possible D gene (6 bases). The germline V gene has CDR1 WNHNN and CDR2 SYGVQD (reference sequence). The CDR3 is 18 residues long. Trimming pared 8 bases from V and 0 bases from J, leaving 23 bases between. The CDR3 DNA reads as TGCGCCAGCTACGAACTCACTCAGGGGCTGAGCTCTGGAAACACCATATATTTT. As protein: CASYELTQGLSSGNTIYF.

The chain combines TRBV28 with TRBJ2-1; D may be TRBD2 (5 bases). V lost 6 bases and J lost 8, with 20 bases in between. The CDR3 runs 15 residues. Germline V gives CDR1 MDHEN, CDR2 SYDVKM. CDR3: CASRLRDPYVDEQFF. CDR3 bases: TGTGCCAGCAGACTACGGGATCCCTATGTGGATGAGCAGTTCTTC.

This chain joins TRBV5-1 and TRBJ1-3; the D gene is possibly TRBD1 (5 bases). The CDR3 contains 15 residues. Trimming took 0 bases from V and 4 from J, leaving 11 bases between them. Germline CDR1 SGHRS, CDR2 YFSETQ. For the CDR3, the DNA is TGCGCCAGCAGCTTGGGGGTAGGGGTCGGAAACACCATATATTTT. It translates to CASSLGVGVGNTIYF.

The chain recombines TRBV3-1 (or the pseudogene TRBV3-2) with TRBJ2-3; TRBD2 is a possible D gene (6 bases). The germline V gene has CDR1 LGHDT and CDR2 YNNKEL (reference sequence). The ends were cut back, 4 bases at V and 0 bases at J, with 23 bases in the middle. The length of the CDR3 is 19 residues. CDR3 sequence reads: CASSRAGTLRQSSTDTQYF. The CDR3 bases are TGTGCCAGCAGCCGCGCCGGGACTCTTCGCCAGTCTAGCACAGATACGCAGTATTTT.

This chain connects TRBV6-5 to TRBJ1-1; weak D call: TRBD1 (6 bases). Trimming took 6 bases from V and 10 from J, leaving 21 bases between them. The CDR3 sequence is 14 residues long. CDR1 is MNHEY and CDR2 is SVGAGI in the germline V gene. The CDR3 bases are TGTGCCAGCAGATCGCAGGGGCATGGGTTGGGAGCTTTCTTT. This gives the protein CASRSQGHGLGAFF.

The chain uses TRBV28 and TRBJ1-2, with 8 bases that match TRBD1. Germline CDR1 is MDHEN and CDR2 is SYDVKM. Trimming took 5 bases from V and 9 from J; bases not matched to a gene: 11. This CDR3 is 14 amino acids long. The CDR3 region is CASSLKAGGLSYTF. The DNA of the CDR3 is TGTGCCAGCAGTCTAAAGGCAGGGGGCTTAAGCTACACCTTC.

CDR3 protein: CASSPGPGRGEQYF. The CDR3 region has the DNA TGTGCCAGTAGTCCGGGTCCCGGTAGGGGCGAGCAGTACTTC. The chain employs TRBV19 and TRBJ2-7, with TRBD1 as a possible D gene (5 bases). The germline V and J ends were trimmed by 5 bases and 6 bases, with 17 bases remaining between them. The CDR3 totals 14 residues. CDR1 is LNHDA, CDR2 SQIVND, per germline (reference sequence).

The V and J genes are TRBV12-5 and TRBJ2-5, with TRBD2 identical over 9 bases. The CDR3 extends over 16 amino acids. Germline V gene sequence: CDR1 LGHNT, CDR2 FRNRAP. The junction had 9 bases not matched to a gene; V was cut back by 5 bases and J by 2 bases. The CDR3 DNA reads TGTGCTAGTGGTCGTGGAGTAGCGGGGGCGCAAGAGACCCAGTACTTC. Translating gives CASGRGVAGAQETQYF.

The chain carries TRBV27 and TRBJ2-1; 8 nucleotides line up with TRBD2. The CDR3 has 14 residues. After removal of 4 bases from V and 9 bases from J, the junction contained 8 bases not matched to a gene. Per germline, CDR1 MNHEY and CDR2 SMNVEV (reference sequence). CDR3 in DNA: TGTGCCAGCAGTTCCCATCTAACTAGCGGTGAGCAGTTCTTC. Amino acids: CASSSHLTSGEQFF.

This chain joins TRBV7-2 and TRBJ2-5; D is ambiguous. CDR3 length: 13 residues. CDR1 and CDR2 (germline): SGHTA, FQGNSA. Trimming took off 5 bases at V and 2 bases at J, with 9 bases between the two ends. CDR3 region: CASSPGLQETQYF. As DNA, the CDR3 is TGTGCCAGCAGCCCAGGATTGCAAGAGACCCAGTACTTC. The complete variable domain, with remaining parts taken from reference TRBV7-2 and TRBJ2-5, reads GAGVSQSPSNKVTEKGKDVELRCDPISGHTALYWYRQSLGQGLEFLIYFQGNSAPDKSGLPSDRFSAERTGGSVSTLTIQRTQQEDSAVYLCASSPGLQETQYFGPGTRLLVL.

This clone has just a few counts. V gene TRBV5-5 combines with J gene TRBJ1-2; D not certain. V was trimmed by 0 bases and J by 4 bases, leaving 10 bases between them. CDR1 and CDR2 (germline): SGHKS, YYEKEE (reference sequence). The CDR3 is 14 amino acids. CDR3 region: CASSLEEGTYGYTF. CDR3 coding DNA: TGTGCCAGCAGCTTGGAGGAGGGAACCTATGGCTACACCTTC.

This clone was observed a few times. V is TRBV6-6 and J is TRBJ1-2; maybe TRBD1 (5 bases). V was shortened by 6 bases and J by 0 bases, with 8 bases between the two germline ends. Germline V gives CDR1 MNHNY, CDR2 SVGAGI (reference sequence). The CDR3 length is 13 residues. The CDR3 loop is CASSRDSNYGYTF. The CDR3 region has the DNA TGTGCCAGCAGCAGGGATTCTAACTATGGCTACACCTTC.

This clone came up once. The rearrangement uses TRBV11-1 and TRBJ2-3, with 11 bases that match TRBD2. Germline values: CDR1 SGHAT, CDR2 FQDESV (reference sequence). The CDR3 covers 16 residues. The junction had 6 bases not matched to a gene; V was cut back by 2 bases and J by 5 bases. The CDR3 region is CASSLFVAGGRDTQYF. DNA of the CDR3: TGTGCCAGCAGCTTATTTGTAGCGGGGGGGCGAGATACGCAGTATTTT. The variable domain in full, with the rest retrieved from reference TRBV11-1 and TRBJ2-3, is EAEVAQSPRYKITEKSQAVAFWCDPISGHATLYWYRQILGQGPELLVQFQDESVVDDSQLPKDRFSAERLKGVDSTLKIQPAELGDSAMYLCASSLFVAGGRDTQYFGPGTRLTVL.

V is TRBV7-2 and J is TRBJ1-6; 7 bases line up with TRBD1. Germline V gene lookup returns CDR1 SGHTA and CDR2 FQGNSA. J lost 7 bases, V lost 4 bases, and 1 base had no gene match. This CDR3 contains 13 residues. The CDR3 here is CASSWGQNSPLHF. The DNA of the CDR3 is TGTGCCAGCAGCTGGGGACAGAATTCACCCCTCCACTTT.

The chain carries TRBV2 and TRBJ2-3; weak D call: TRBD2 (7 bases). The CDR3 runs to 19 residues. Germline CDR1 SNHLY, CDR2 FYNNEI. Trimming took 3 bases from V and 3 from J, leaving 25 bases between them. The CDR3 is CASSERGTRRREGTDTQYF. CDR3 in DNA: TGTGCCAGCAGTGAGCGGGGGACAAGGCGCAGGGAGGGAACAGATACGCAGTATTTT.

The J gene is TRBJ1-1, the V gene TRBV5-1; D unclear. Per germline, CDR1 SGHRS and CDR2 YFSETQ. The CDR3 is 14 amino acids. Trimming left V 4 bases short and J 5 bases short, with 15 bases between. CDR3 in amino acids: CASSQGRGRTEAFF. For the CDR3, the DNA is TGCGCCAGCAGCCAAGGACGGGGAAGGACTGAAGCTTTCTTT.

The chain is built from TRBV11-3 and TRBJ2-5; no clear D gene. CDR3 length: 11 amino acids. The germline gives CDR1 SGHNT, CDR2 YENEEA. V was cut by 4 bases and J by 4 bases, with 4 bases left in between. This CDR3 is CASSSLETQYF. The CDR3 region has the DNA TGTGCCAGCAGCTCCCTAGAGACCCAGTACTTC.

The rearrangement uses TRBV24-1 and TRBJ2-7, with TRBD1 identical over 8 bases. The trim removed 2 bases at V and 6 bases at J, leaving 14 bases unmatched. CDR1 is KGHDR and CDR2 is SFDVKD in the germline V gene. There are 17 residues in the CDR3. CDR3 protein: CATSDSSTGTGSSEQYF. CDR3 DNA: TGTGCCACCAGTGATTCCTCAACCGGGACAGGCTCTAGCGAGCAGTACTTC.

V usage is TRBV5-1 and J usage is TRBJ2-1; D is ambiguous. Per the germline V gene, CDR1 is SGHRS and CDR2 is YFSETQ. V dropped 0 bases and J dropped 9 bases, with 7 bases sitting between them. The CDR3 extends over 12 amino acids. The CDR3 here is CASSLEVAEQFF. Written as DNA, the CDR3 is TGCGCCAGCAGCTTGGAAGTGGCTGAGCAGTTCTTC.